Below, 18 T cell receptor beta chains from the same sample are listed, as sequenced in a study of blood T cell repertoires in COVID-19. TCRdb's copy holds only in-frame clones and misses some; the assay was immunoSEQ multiplex PCR. The sample carries about 340,000 clones, 75% to 90% recorded once. Sequenced material: peripheral blood. The origin of the receptors is a woman aged 55-70 years with COVID-19, enrolled during active disease.

The chain joins TRBV19 to TRBJ1-2; D perhaps matches TRBD1 (5 bases). The CDR3 sequence is 15 residues long. Germline CDR1 and CDR2: LNHDA and SQIVND (reference sequence). Trimming pared 6 bases from V and 9 bases from J, leaving 23 bases between. This CDR3 is CASSPGVGASGSYTF. The CDR3 nucleotides read TGTGCCAGTAGCCCGGGGGTGGGCGCCTCAGGAAGCTACACCTTC.

This chain connects TRBV2 to TRBJ2-3; 10 bases fit TRBD2. This CDR3 region has 15 residues. V gave up 6 bases and J gave up 3 bases; unmatched junction bases: 6. Germline CDR1 SNHLY, CDR2 FYNNEI. The CDR3 spells CASRVAGGGTDTQYF. The CDR3 DNA reads as TGTGCCAGCAGAGTAGCGGGGGGCGGGACAGATACGCAGTATTTT.

The chain links TRBV7-7 to TRBJ1-4; 7 nucleotides align to TRBD1. This CDR3 contains 19 residues. Trimming cost V 5 bases and J 0 bases; bases outside gene matches: 15. Germline values: CDR1 SSHAT, CDR2 FNYEAQ (reference sequence). Here the CDR3 DNA reads TGTGCCAGCAGCCACGGGGACAGTTCTCGACTTGCAACTAATGAAAAACTGTTTTTT. Translated, it gives CASSHGDSSRLATNEKLFF.

This chain links TRBV13 with TRBJ2-2; TRBD2 might be the D (7 bases). The CDR3 loop spans 15 amino acids. Looked up from germline, CDR1 is PRHDT and CDR2 is FYEKMQ (reference sequence). V was shortened by 5 bases and J by 6 bases, with 16 bases between the two germline ends. CDR3 residues: CASSTGRTEAGELFF. The CDR3 region has the DNA TGTGCCAGCAGCACCGGGAGGACAGAGGCCGGGGAGCTGTTTTTT.

V usage is TRBV7-2 and J usage is TRBJ2-2; perhaps TRBD2 as D (7 bases). Trimming took off 7 bases at V and 1 base at J, with 13 bases between the two ends. This CDR3 is built from 15 residues. Germline V gives CDR1 SGHTA, CDR2 FQGNSA. The CDR3 region is CASTWGGQNTGELFF. CDR3 nucleotide sequence: TGTGCCAGCACCTGGGGGGGCCAGAACACCGGGGAGCTGTTTTTT. The full variable domain, rest sourced from reference TRBV7-2 and TRBJ2-2, is GAGVSQSPSNKVTEKGKDVELRCDPISGHTALYWYRQSLGQGLEFLIYFQGNSAPDKSGLPSDRFSAERTGGSVSTLTIQRTQQEDSAVYLCASTWGGQNTGELFFGEGSRLTVL.

The chain recombines TRBV6-5 with TRBJ1-2; 10 bases are a match to TRBD1. The germline V gene encodes CDR1 MNHEY and CDR2 SVGAGI. The ends lost 4 bases at V and 6 bases at J; junction bases unmatched: 5. The CDR3 sequence is 14 residues long. The CDR3, as DNA: TGTGCCAGCAGTTGGCAGACAGGGGGCAATGGCTACACCTTC. Amino acid sequence: CASSWQTGGNGYTF.

The V call is TRBV7-2, the J call TRBJ1-3; D possibly corresponds to TRBD1 (5 bases). V was trimmed by 5 bases and J by 2 bases, leaving 13 bases between them. CDR1 is SGHTA and CDR2 is FQGNSA in the germline V gene. The CDR3 runs to 15 residues. CDR3 in amino acids: CASSQLGRAGNTIYF. As DNA, the CDR3 is TGTGCCAGCAGCCAATTAGGCAGGGCTGGAAACACCATATATTTT.

The chain recombines TRBV25-1 with TRBJ2-7, with 7 bases that match TRBD1. CDR3 length equals 13 residues. V was clipped by 2 bases and J by 3 bases; unmatched bases: 1. Germline V CDR1 and CDR2: MGHDK, SYGVNS. The CDR3 protein is CASSERDSYEQYF. CDR3 bases: TGTGCCAGCAGTGAACGGGACAGCTACGAGCAGTACTTC.

This chain connects TRBV6-2 or TRBV6-3 to TRBJ2-2; possible D gene TRBD1, 6 bases. The V gene's germline CDR1 is MNHEY and CDR2 SVGEGT. The V end was cut by 2 bases, the J end by 6 bases, with 19 bases between. The CDR3 spans 17 residues. CDR3 nucleotide sequence: TGTGCCAGCAGTTACGGATTTGGACAGTTAACCCCCGGGGAGCTGTTTTTT. This gives the protein CASSYGFGQLTPGELFF.

V usage is TRBV18 and J usage is TRBJ2-3, with D uncertain. Per the germline V gene, CDR1 is KGHSH and CDR2 is LQKENI. Between the trimmed V and J ends, which lost 3 bases and 7 bases, there was a span of 14 bases. The CDR3 sequence is 14 residues long. Here the CDR3 reads CASSPSPTRNTQYF. CDR3 coding DNA: TGTGCCAGCTCACCGTCGCCCACGAGAAATACGCAGTATTTT.

This chain uses TRBV9 with TRBJ2-2; D remains unclear. Trimming left V 0 bases short and J 6 bases short, with 12 bases between. From germline, CDR1 is SGDLS and CDR2 YYNGEE. The CDR3 covers 15 residues. The CDR3 here is CASSVESGGAGELFF. For the CDR3, the DNA is TGTGCCAGCAGCGTAGAATCCGGTGGTGCCGGGGAGCTGTTTTTT. The complete variable domain, with remaining parts taken from reference TRBV9 and TRBJ2-2, reads DSGVTQTPKHLITATGQRVTLRCSPRSGDLSVYWYQQSLDQGLQFLIQYYNGEERAKGNILERFSAQQFPDLHSELNLSSLELGDSALYFCASSVESGGAGELFFGEGSRLTVL.

This clone was observed a single time. This chain connects TRBV3-1 (or the pseudogene TRBV3-2) to TRBJ2-1; D is perhaps TRBD1 (5 bases). Germline-derived CDR1 and CDR2 are LGHDT and YNNKEL (reference sequence). The CDR3 contains 15 residues. Trimming removed 4 bases at V and 9 bases at J, with 19 bases between. The CDR3 sequence is CASSPTFDSSIEQFF. The CDR3 DNA is TGTGCCAGCAGCCCCACATTTGACAGTTCCATTGAGCAGTTCTTC.

The V call is TRBV27, the J call TRBJ1-5; a possible D gene is TRBD1 (6 bases). The V end was cut by 6 bases, the J end by 5 bases, with 17 bases between. The CDR3 totals 15 residues. Germline CDR1 reads MNHEY; CDR2 reads SMNVEV (reference sequence). Written as DNA, the CDR3 is TGTGCCAGCAGACAGGGTAGTAGAAATGATCAGCCCCAGCATTTT. This codes for CASRQGSRNDQPQHF.

This clone was found once. The chain is built from TRBV7-9 and TRBJ2-2; no clear D. This CDR3 has 11 amino acids. CDR1 is SEHNR and CDR2 is FQNEAQ in the germline V gene (reference sequence). V was pared by 6 bases and J by 7 bases, with 6 bases between. CDR3 in amino acids: CASRFIGELFF. CDR3 DNA: TGTGCCAGCAGATTCATCGGGGAGCTGTTTTTT.

J is TRBJ2-3 and V is TRBV20-1; D is possibly TRBD1 (6 bases). Germline CDR1 is DFQATT and CDR2 is SNEGSKA (reference sequence). V gave up 3 bases and J gave up 3 bases, with 10 bases separating them. There are 13 residues in the CDR3. The DNA for the CDR3 is TGCAGTGCTAGTCTTACAGGGACAGATACGCAGTATTTT. The encoded protein is CSASLTGTDTQYF.

This clone has just one count. The rearrangement uses TRBV19 and TRBJ1-5, with TRBD1 as a possible D gene (6 bases). V was clipped by 3 bases and J by 0 bases, with 15 bases between them. CDR1 and CDR2 (germline): LNHDA, SQIVND (reference sequence). The CDR3 contains 17 residues. The CDR3 sequence is CASSIRGQAYSNQPQHF. The DNA of the CDR3 is TGTGCCAGTAGTATTCGGGGACAAGCGTATAGCAATCAGCCCCAGCATTTT. Full variable domain (rest looked up from reference TRBV19 and TRBJ1-5): DGGITQSPKYLFRKEGQNVTLSCEQNLNHDAMYWYRQDPGQGLRLIYYSQIVNDFQKGDIAEGYSVSREKKESFPLTVTSAQKNPTAFYLCASSIRGQAYSNQPQHFGDGTRLSIL.

This chain uses TRBV21-1 with TRBJ1-2. TRBV21-1 constitutes a pseudogene. The CDR3 sequence is 12 residues long. The CDR3 sequence: CASSTVFYGYTF. CDR3 in DNA: TGTGCCAGCAGCACTGTATTCTATGGCTACACCTTC.

This clone was recorded a few times. The CDR3 protein is CASSQTDRGNSPLHF. The CDR3, as DNA: TGTGCCAGCAGCCAGACAGACAGGGGAAATTCACCCCTCCACTTT. The gene calls are TRBV3-1 (or the pseudogene TRBV3-2) and TRBJ1-6; 8 nucleotides align to TRBD1. J lost 7 bases, V lost 3 bases, and 5 bases had no gene match. CDR1 and CDR2 (germline): LGHDT, YNNKEL (reference sequence). The CDR3 sequence is 15 residues long.